This passage covers 10 T cell receptor beta chains from one sample sequenced in a study of radiation and T cells in renal cell carcinoma. Clones were sequenced by immunoSEQ multiplex PCR, and TCRdb holds only the in-frame ones, with some missing. This table has approximately 110,000 clones, roughly 80% appearing once. The time point was: baseline pretreatment blood. Treatment: 15 Gy SBRT to primary tumor, nephrectomy 4 weeks later. The source was blood, collected from a patient whose treatment included radiotherapy and nephrectomy. The receptors here all came from a woman in her sixties or seventies with renal cell carcinoma.

This sequence joins TRBV2 and TRBJ1-5, with a possible D match to TRBD1 (5 bases). The CDR3 runs 12 residues. Germline V gene data show CDR1 as SNHLY and CDR2 as FYNNEI. With 5 bases removed from V and 4 bases from J, the gap between germline ends came to 6 bases. CDR3 protein: CASSWGNQPQHF. The CDR3 nucleotides are TGTGCCAGCAGTTGGGGGAATCAGCCCCAGCATTTT.

On this clone: One junction end does not reproduce the germline sequence, and a read error may be involved. The V gene is TRBV13, the J gene TRBJ2-7, with a tentative D call TRBD2 (5 bases). Per germline, CDR1 PRHDT and CDR2 FYEKMQ (reference sequence). The CDR3 length is 14 residues. The DNA of the CDR3 is TGTGCCAGCCGCCTTGTGGGGAGTTCGTACGAGCAGTGCTTC. Amino acids: CASRLVGSSYEQCF.

The chain has TRBV2 and TRBJ2-1; TRBD2 agrees at 11 bases. This CDR3 has 14 amino acids. Germline V gene lookup returns CDR1 SNHLY and CDR2 FYNNEI. Trimming took 7 bases from V and 8 from J; bases not matched to a gene: 7. The CDR3 here is CASTSGTSGYEQFF. For the CDR3, the DNA is TGTGCCAGCACTTCCGGGACTAGCGGCTATGAGCAGTTCTTC. The variable domain in full, completed from reference TRBV2 and TRBJ2-1, reads EPEVTQTPSHQVTQMGQEVILRCVPISNHLYFYWYRQILGQKVEFLVSFYNNEISEKSEIFDDQFSVERPDGSNFTLKIRSTKLEDSAMYFCASTSGTSGYEQFFGPGTRLTVL.

This sequence joins TRBV25-1 and TRBJ2-7, with TRBD1 as a possible D gene (6 bases). Deletions cut 6 bases from V and 2 bases from J, with 17 bases between. The germline CDR1 and CDR2 sequences are MGHDK and SYGVNS. The CDR3 extends over 15 amino acids. The DNA of the CDR3 is TGTGCCAGCAGCAAAGGGGGACCCACCCCCTACGAGCAGTACTTC. Its translation: CASSKGGPTPYEQYF.

This clone was counted a few times. The gene calls are TRBV27 and TRBJ1-1, with 8 bases aligning to TRBD1. V was pared by 10 bases and J by 5 bases, with 3 bases of the junction left unmatched. Germline CDR1 and CDR2: MNHEY and SMNVEV (reference sequence). The CDR3 extends over 11 amino acids. For the CDR3, the DNA is TGTGCCACAAACAGGGGGACTGAAGCTTTCTTT. It translates to CATNRGTEAFF.

The J gene is TRBJ2-7, the V gene TRBV13; D is unclear. The CDR3 totals 11 residues. V was pared by 1 base and J by 3 bases, with 1 base between. Germline V gives CDR1 PRHDT, CDR2 FYEKMQ (reference sequence). CDR3: CASSLDYEQYF. The CDR3 region has the DNA TGTGCCAGCAGCTTAGACTACGAGCAGTACTTC.

V is TRBV19 and J is TRBJ1-4; 10 nucleotides agree with TRBD1. The V segment lost 3 bases and the J segment 6 bases; nucleotides outside the gene matches: 7. Germline CDR1 reads LNHDA; CDR2 reads SQIVND (reference sequence). The CDR3 is 16 amino acids. Here the CDR3 DNA reads TGTGCCAGTAGTATCCCGACAGGGGGCCGGGATGAAAAACTGTTTTTT. Translated, it gives CASSIPTGGRDEKLFF.

J is TRBJ2-7 and V is TRBV5-1; 7 bases align to TRBD1. V shed 4 bases and J 2 bases; nucleotides not matched to a gene: 6. From germline, CDR1 is SGHRS and CDR2 YFSETQ. CDR3 length equals 14 residues. The CDR3 region is CASSPSGQPYEQYF. In DNA form, the CDR3 reads TGCGCCAGCAGCCCCTCGGGACAGCCCTACGAGCAGTACTTC. Complete variable domain (other parts from reference TRBV5-1 and TRBJ2-7): KAGVTQTPRYLIKTRGQQVTLSCSPISGHRSVSWYQQTPGQGLQFLFEYFSETQRNKGNFPGRFSGRQFSNSRSEMNVSTLELGDSALYLCASSPSGQPYEQYFGPGTRLTVT.

The sample holds one count of this clone. CDR3 bases: TGTGCCAGCAGCCGGGTCGGGGGAGGAACTGAAGCTTTCTTT. It translates to CASSRVGGGTEAFF. This chain uses TRBV5-5 with TRBJ1-1, with D perhaps TRBD1 (5 bases). V was clipped by 4 bases and J by 5 bases, with 15 bases between them. Germline loops: CDR1 SGHKS, CDR2 YYEKEE (reference sequence). The CDR3 has 14 residues.

The rearrangement joins TRBV7-3 to TRBJ2-3; 7 positions match TRBD2. Germline V lookup: CDR1 SGHTA, CDR2 FQGTGA. The trim removed 3 bases at V and 1 base at J, leaving 7 bases unmatched. The CDR3 sequence is 16 residues long. The CDR3 coding sequence is TGTGCCAGCAGCTTTACGGCTAGCGGACGCACAGATACGCAGTATTTT. It translates to CASSFTASGRTDTQYF.